This T cell receptor beta chain was sequenced in a study of a mutant IDH1 vaccine in newly diagnosed glioma. Points on this clone: Antigen: not known.

Trimming removed 0 bases at V and 9 bases at J, with 10 bases between. The CDR3 has 14 amino acids. Germline V gene data show CDR1 as SGHRS and CDR2 as YFSETQ. Time point: week 5, during vaccination. Vaccination used 300 ug of mutant IDH1 20-mer peptide per dose, with topical imiquimod. Donors had new IDH1-mutant astrocytomas of WHO grade 3 or 4 (ATRX-lost). Clones were read by immunoSEQ multiplex PCR, and TCRdb kept only the in-frame ones, dropping some. The sample lists 27,000 or so clones, around 85% occurring once. This receptor was obtained from a middle-aged man with glioma. Some clones in this sample may be carry-over from other donors' samples. V usage is TRBV5-1 and J usage is TRBJ1-6; a weak D match, TRBD1 (5 bases). The specimen comprised PBMCs, sampled from a glioma patient whose treatment included an IDH1 peptide vaccine. As DNA, the CDR3 is TGCGCCAGCAGCTTGGCCCTCGGGGGTTCACCCCTCCACTTT. It is translated as CASSLALGGSPLHF.